This T cell receptor (beta chain) was recorded in a study of T cell changes during pregnancy in multiple sclerosis. Germline V gene lookup returns CDR1 SGHTS and CDR2 YDEGEE. Trimming took 7 bases from V and 4 from J, leaving 6 bases between them. This CDR3 has 11 residues. Method: immunoSEQ multiplex PCR; TCRdb's copy keeps in-frame clones and lacks some. The sample has 30,000 to 45,000 clones; 88% are singletons. Source: CD4+ T cells from peripheral blood mononuclear cells, taken before pregnancy. The chain employs TRBV5-8 and TRBJ2-1; TRBD2 is a possible D gene (5 bases). This receptor was obtained from a female donor with multiple sclerosis, enrolled in a pregnancy study. DNA of the CDR3: TGTGCCAGCGGGAGATACAATGAGCAGTTCTTC. The encoded protein is CASGRYNEQFF.